What follows are 15 T cell receptor beta chains derived from one specimen sequenced in a study of T-cell reconstitution after alpha-beta-depleted transplantation in children. Unique molecular identifiers featured in how the TCRbeta library was prepared. TCRdb redid the calling of the PCR reads with MiXCR, one entry per CDR3 protein. The sample gives hundreds of thousands of distinct CDR3 sequences, 16% of which show up once; under 1.2% is in the top ten. The specimen comprised PBMCs from the stem cell graft donor, sampled from the stem cell graft. These receptors were collected from a human donor who donated a stem cell graft to a child with acute myeloid leukemia.

To note about this clonotype: One end of the junction fails to match germline, which may point to a read error. The chain is built from TRBV4-3 and TRBJ2-3; D may be TRBD1 (5 bases). From germline, CDR1 is LGHNA and CDR2 YSLEER. This CDR3 comprises 15 residues. CDR3 nucleotides: TGCGCCAGCAGCCAAGATAGGGGAACAGTCCAATCCTTCCATTTT. It translates to CASSQDRGTVQSFHF.

DNA for the CDR3: TGTGCCAGCAGCTCTGTAGCGGGGGGCACAGATACGCAGTATTTT. This encodes CASSSVAGGTDTQYF. This chain joins TRBV12-3 or TRBV12-4 and TRBJ2-3, with 9 positions matching TRBD2. The CDR3 spans 15 residues. V shed 6 bases and J 1 base; nucleotides not matched to a gene: 5.

This clonotype was observed once. The chain employs TRBV7-3 and TRBJ2-2; 10 bases align to TRBD2. J gave up 5 bases and V 5 bases, and 5 bases lay outside the gene matches. In germline, CDR1 is SGHTA, CDR2 FQGTGA. The CDR3 spans 15 residues. In DNA form, the CDR3 reads TGTGCCAGCAGCCCAGCGGGGGGGCCTACCGGGGAGCTGTTTTTT. This translates into CASSPAGGPTGELFF.

This chain uses TRBV7-2 with TRBJ2-7; D is perhaps TRBD2 (7 bases). Looked up from germline, CDR1 is SGHTA and CDR2 is FQGNSA. Trimming removed 1 base at V and 5 bases at J, with 18 bases between. This CDR3 is 16 amino acids long. The CDR3 reads CASSLVIRGAKNEQYF. CDR3 in DNA: TGTGCCAGCAGCTTAGTTATTCGGGGGGCGAAAAACGAGCAGTACTTC.

At least ten counts were recorded for this clonotype. The V and J genes are TRBV15 and TRBJ1-4; D unclear. There are 11 residues in the CDR3. Trimming stripped 0 bases from V and 7 bases from J, with 0 bases between. Per germline, CDR1 LNHNV and CDR2 YYDKDF (reference sequence). CDR3 nucleotides: TGTGCCACCAGCAGAGATGAAAAACTGTTTTTT. It codes for CATSRDEKLFF.

The V and J genes are TRBV20-1 and TRBJ2-7; maybe TRBD1 (6 bases). V was clipped by 1 base and J by 3 bases, with 13 bases between them. The CDR3 covers 14 residues. The germline CDR1 and CDR2 sequences are DFQATT and SNEGSKA (reference sequence). In DNA, the CDR3 is TGCAGTGCTAGAGGCCGCGACAGGATCTACGAGCAGTACGTC. Encoded protein: CSARGRDRIYEQYV.

This clonotype has at least ten counts. The J gene is TRBJ2-5, the V gene TRBV27; TRBD1 agrees at 7 bases. The CDR3 is made up of 16 amino acids. Germline CDR1 is MNHEY and CDR2 is SMNVEV (reference sequence). V dropped 2 bases and J dropped 2; count of bases not matched to a gene: 8. CDR3 sequence reads: CASSLKESRGQETQYF. The CDR3 DNA reads as TGTGCCAGCAGTTTAAAGGAATCCAGGGGGCAAGAGACCCAGTACTTC.

This clonotype was seen at least ten times. The V and J genes are TRBV7-8 and TRBJ1-1; D not resolved. Trimming left V 7 bases short and J 1 base short, with 7 bases between. This CDR3 region has 12 residues. CDR1 SGHVS and CDR2 FQNEAQ come from the germline V gene. In nucleotides, the CDR3 is TGTGCCAGCACCTCGACGAACACTGAAGCTTTCTTT. It yields the protein CASTSTNTEAFF.

There are a few counts of this clonotype. The rearrangement uses TRBV7-2 and TRBJ1-4; no clear D gene. The CDR3 runs 16 residues. V was cut by 5 bases and J by 0 bases, with 13 bases left in between. CDR1 and CDR2 from the germline V gene are SGHTA and FQGNSA. The CDR3: CASSVSLSATNEKLFF. The CDR3 DNA sequence: TGTGCCAGCAGCGTTAGTCTTTCTGCAACTAATGAAAAACTGTTTTTT.

The V and J genes are TRBV12-3 or TRBV12-4 and TRBJ2-2, with D perhaps matching TRBD1 or TRBD2 (5 bases each). V lost 3 bases, J lost 5 bases, and 13 bases lay in between. The CDR3 is 15 residues long. The CDR3 here is CASSFMRGGTGELFF. CDR3 coding DNA: TGTGCCAGCAGTTTTATGAGGGGCGGGACCGGGGAGCTGTTTTTT.

V gene TRBV7-2 combines with J gene TRBJ1-5; TRBD1 might be the D (6 bases). CDR1 and CDR2 from the germline V gene are SGHTA and FQGNSA. V lost 5 bases, J lost 6 bases, and 11 bases lay in between. This CDR3 region has 13 residues. The chain's CDR3 is CASSPEGGQPQHF. CDR3 in DNA: TGTGCCAGCAGCCCCGAAGGGGGTCAGCCCCAGCATTTT.

This clonotype has at least ten counts. The V call is TRBV4-2, the J call TRBJ2-5, with TRBD2 matching 9 bases. Unmatched junction bases numbered 4, after V lost 1 base and J lost 4 bases. In germline, CDR1 is LGHNA, CDR2 YNFKEQ. The CDR3 extends over 15 amino acids. Here the CDR3 DNA reads TGTGCCAGCAGCCAAGTGGCGGGGGGGCTAGAGACCCAGTACTTC. Its protein product is CASSQVAGGLETQYF.

Only a few counts were recorded for this clonotype. This chain joins TRBV5-1 and TRBJ2-3; TRBD1 matches 7 bases. The CDR3 is 15 amino acids. The trim removed 4 bases at V and 2 bases at J, leaving 7 bases unmatched. Germline assignment: CDR1 SGHRS and CDR2 YFSETQ. CDR3 sequence reads: CASSATGTDTDTQYF. The CDR3 bases are TGCGCCAGCAGCGCGACCGGGACAGACACAGATACGCAGTATTTT. The whole variable domain, remainder taken from reference TRBV5-1 and TRBJ2-3, is KAGVTQTPRYLIKTRGQQVTLSCSPISGHRSVSWYQQTPGQGLQFLFEYFSETQRNKGNFPGRFSGRQFSNSRSEMNVSTLELGDSALYLCASSATGTDTDTQYFGPGTRLTVL.

The table lists this clonotype with many counts. The rearrangement links TRBV5-6 to TRBJ2-2; D gene unclear. The CDR3 covers 13 residues. V was shortened by 3 bases and J by 6 bases, with 9 bases between the two germline ends. The germline CDR1 and CDR2 sequences are SGHDT and YYEEEE. The CDR3 DNA sequence: TGTGCCAGCAGCTCCACAGTGGCCGGGGAGCTGTTTTTT. This encodes CASSSTVAGELFF.

Ten or more counts support this clonotype. V is TRBV7-3 and J is TRBJ2-6, with a tentative D call TRBD1 (5 bases). CDR3 length: 18 residues. CDR1 and CDR2 (germline): SGHTA, FQGTGA. With 2 bases removed from V and 0 bases from J, the gap between germline ends came to 14 bases. In DNA form, the CDR3 reads TGTGCCAGCAGCTTAGAAGGGGCTCTCTTCTCTGGGGCCAACGTCCTGACTTTC. Its protein product is CASSLEGALFSGANVLTF.